This entry describes one T cell receptor beta chain. Its matching antigen is unknown. All trial patients relapsed after autologous stem cell transplantation. The sample originates from a study of PD-1 blockade in classical Hodgkin lymphoma. Overall study context: Patients received nivolumab 3 mg/kg intravenously every 2 weeks. Points from the study as a whole: Nothing has yet pinned down what causes the repertoire differences, possibly disease activity or prior therapy. Patients with an early start, nivolumab under 1 year after ASCT, were excluded.

This table comes from immunoSEQ multiplex PCR, and its TCRdb copy is limited to in-frame clones, with some not included. In the table there are approximately 6,000 clones, around 83% of which are singletons. The receptor comes from a human donor with classical Hodgkin lymphoma. Sequencing was performed on peripheral blood mononuclear cells (PBMCs), taken before the second cycle of nivolumab.

CDR3: CASSFRDRESDIFGYTF. The CDR3 DNA reads TGTGCCAGCAGCTTCAGGGACAGGGAGTCGGACATTTTTGGCTACACCTTC. The chain employs TRBV7-8 and TRBJ1-2; 9 bases match TRBD1. Germline V gene sequence: CDR1 SGHVS, CDR2 FQNEAQ. V dropped 3 bases and J dropped 7; count of bases not matched to a gene: 15. The length of the CDR3 is 17 residues.